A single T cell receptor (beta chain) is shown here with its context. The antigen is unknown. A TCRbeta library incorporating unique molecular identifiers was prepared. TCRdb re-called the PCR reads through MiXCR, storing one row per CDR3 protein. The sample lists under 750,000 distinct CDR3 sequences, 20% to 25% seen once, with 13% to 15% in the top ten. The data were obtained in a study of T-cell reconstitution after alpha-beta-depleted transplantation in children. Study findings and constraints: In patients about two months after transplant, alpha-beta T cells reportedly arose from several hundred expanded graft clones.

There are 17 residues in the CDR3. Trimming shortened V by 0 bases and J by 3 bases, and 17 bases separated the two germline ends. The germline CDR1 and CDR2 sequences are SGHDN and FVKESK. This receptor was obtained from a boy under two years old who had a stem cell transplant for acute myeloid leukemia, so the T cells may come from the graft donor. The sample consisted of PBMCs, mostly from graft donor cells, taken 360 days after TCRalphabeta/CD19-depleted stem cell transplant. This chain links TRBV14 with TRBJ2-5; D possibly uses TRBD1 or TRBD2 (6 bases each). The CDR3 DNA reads TGTGCCAGCAGCCAAGATTTGGTACTGGGGGGCAAAGAGACCCAGTACTTC. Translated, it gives CASSQDLVLGGKETQYF. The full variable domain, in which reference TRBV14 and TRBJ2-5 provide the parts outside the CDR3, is EAGVTQFPSHSVIEKGQTVTLRCDPISGHDNLYWYRRVMGKEIKFLLHFVKESKQDESGMPNNRFLAERTGGTYSTLKVQPAELEDSGVYFCASSQDLVLGGKETQYFGPGTRLLVL.